This is a list of T cell receptor beta chains from one sample in a study of monozygotic twins with inflammatory bowel disease. TCRdb reprocessed the 5' RACE reads, with one entry per CDR3 protein and no DNA. Here the sample table reports approximately 140,000 distinct CDR3 sequences. Source material: blood. These receptors were obtained from a human donor with ulcerative colitis or Crohn's disease, or a healthy co-twin of an affected twin (not recorded which). Both conserved end residues are part of each CDR3.

V gene,J gene,CDR3 protein
TRBV5-1,TRBJ2-1,CASSFDSYNEQFF
TRBV5-1,TRBJ2-2,CASNRVAGKTGELFF
TRBV6-5,TRBJ1-5,CASLQGRNQPQHF
TRBV9,TRBJ1-3,CASRAEYGTGPGNTIYF
TRBV11-2,TRBJ2-3,CASSSLWAGSDTQYF
TRBV5-1,TRBJ2-7,CASSLDLNRGRYEQYF
TRBV10-2,TRBJ2-1,CASSVGNSRSDRANF
TRBV20-1,TRBJ1-2,CSVPTGEHYGYTF
TRBV5-1,TRBJ2-7,CASSSGGLRGDEQYF
TRBV28,TRBJ2-6,CASSAQRSGGSSGANVLTF
TRBV10-3,TRBJ2-1,CAISGASGGAYEQFF
TRBV30,TRBJ2-1,CAWSARGDEQFF
TRBV5-1,TRBJ2-1,CASSLVGTGGLAEQFF
TRBV7-2,TRBJ2-5,CASSPYTQETQYF
TRBV7-9,TRBJ2-7,CASSLFLAGPYEQYF
TRBV6-2/TRBV6-3,TRBJ1-5,CASSQGSGDQPQHF
TRBV6-6,TRBJ1-1,CASSYELNTEAFF
TRBV19,TRBJ2-7,CASSIGSRGGYEQYF
TRBV7-2,TRBJ1-2,CASRRPGQGNYGYTF
TRBV7-2,TRBJ2-7,CASSLAPQYEQYF
TRBV10-3,TRBJ1-1,CAISDQQAPDTEAFF
TRBV5-1,TRBJ1-6,CASSEVAGLGSPLHF
TRBV6-2/TRBV6-3,TRBJ2-7,CASRSDRGKAYEQYF
TRBV4-3,TRBJ2-7,CASSHDRTGSYEQYF
TRBV7-3,TRBJ1-2,CASSLMGGTGNRYYGYTF
TRBV9,TRBJ2-7,CASSSFQGPEYEQYF
TRBV5-1,TRBJ2-4,CASSLDSSSQIAKNIQYF
TRBV6-1,TRBJ2-1,CASSTTATAYNEQFF
TRBV7-2,TRBJ1-2,CATHDVQGAYGYTF
TRBV15,TRBJ2-3,CATSYTGGDTQYF
TRBV5-4,TRBJ2-2,CASSPTGGNSGELFF
TRBV4-2,TRBJ2-7,CASSQEGTGAYEQYF
TRBV5-1,TRBJ2-5,CASSTTRGLAGDQETQYF
TRBV20-1,TRBJ1-3,CSARVGSSGNTIYF
TRBV27,TRBJ2-1,CASGHSGGGYNEQFF
TRBV7-3,TRBJ2-3,CASSFGSDTQYF
TRBV27,TRBJ2-5,CASRHLTGGRTPPYF
TRBV7-2,TRBJ1-1,CASKLRESNTEAFF
TRBV5-1,TRBJ1-3,CASSLVAGSGNTIYF
TRBV5-1,TRBJ2-3,CASRPRRTSGGLDTQYF
TRBV20-1,TRBJ1-4,CSAKRTSTNEKLFF
TRBV7-2,TRBJ1-2,CASSLIGRDRFVF
TRBV20-1,TRBJ2-1,CSTLLSSSYNEQFF
TRBV6-2/TRBV6-3,TRBJ1-1,CASSYSGLDSFMNTEAFF
TRBV7-3,TRBJ2-1,CASNDQRGGRYNEQFF
TRBV5-1,TRBJ2-1,CASNSGTGINEQFF
TRBV20-1,TRBJ2-1,CSAKAGGPVDNEQFF
TRBV18,TRBJ2-2,CASSKKPTIGTGELFF